What follows are 25 T cell receptor beta chains derived from one specimen sequenced in a study of beta chain features in type 1 diabetes. These receptors are not linked to any known antigen. General study findings and limits: Moderately but significantly shorter TCRB CDR3s were found in Type 1 diabetes patients in all four CD4+ subsets.

The isolated RNA, all of it, was reverse transcribed, so expressed TCRB transcripts were what got sequenced. Sequencing used immunoSEQ multiplex PCR; TCRdb keeps in-frame clones, though not all of them. This table has more than 95,000 clones, around 16% appearing once. What was sequenced was central memory CD4+ T cells from blood. The receptors derive from a man in his late teens or twenties with type 1 diabetes.

This clone was detected only a few times. The chain carries TRBV29-1 and TRBJ1-4; the D is unclear. Germline lookup yields CDR1 SQVTM and CDR2 ANQGSEA. Trimming shortened V by 3 bases and J by 10 bases, and 9 bases separated the two germline ends. This CDR3 is 11 amino acids long. The CDR3 here is CSVDLSGKLFF. DNA for the CDR3: TGCAGCGTTGATTTAAGCGGAAAACTGTTTTTT.

This clone was found a few times. The chain employs TRBV7-6 and TRBJ2-1, with 11 bases that match TRBD2. The V and J ends lost 4 bases and 2 bases, in that order; junction bases with no gene match: 7. The CDR3 sequence is 17 residues long. Germline CDR1 reads SGHVS; CDR2 reads FNYEAQ. The CDR3 DNA sequence: TGTGCCAGCAGCTCCCGACTAGCGGGGCCTACCTACAATGAGCAGTTCTTC. The encoded protein is CASSSRLAGPTYNEQFF.

This rearrangement joins TRBV7-2 to TRBJ2-3; 12 nucleotides align to TRBD2. V shed 6 bases and J 9 bases; nucleotides not matched to a gene: 7. The germline V gene has CDR1 SGHTA and CDR2 FQGNSA. The CDR3 runs 14 residues. In DNA form, the CDR3 reads TGTGCCAGCAGTCCAAGACTAGCGGGGGCCACGCAGTATTTT. Its protein product is CASSPRLAGATQYF.

The CDR3 DNA sequence: TGCGCCAGCAGCCAAGTGGGGCTTTACAATGAGCAGTTCTTC. This encodes CASSQVGLYNEQFF. The rearrangement joins TRBV4-1 to TRBJ2-1, with D maybe TRBD1 (5 bases). This CDR3 spans 14 amino acids. Trimming shortened V by 1 base and J by 4 bases, and 8 bases separated the two germline ends. The germline V gene has CDR1 MGHRA and CDR2 YSYEKL.

This clone has just a few counts. This sequence is one base from a far larger clone and is likely a read error. The rearrangement uses TRBV7-9 and TRBJ2-2; weak D call: TRBD1 (5 bases). V was clipped by 4 bases and J by 4 bases, with 13 bases between them. Germline CDR1 and CDR2: SEHNR and FQNEAQ (reference sequence). The CDR3 has 15 amino acids. The CDR3 protein is CASSSPFQGTGELFF. CDR3 coding DNA: TGTGCCAGCAGCTCGCCTTTCCAGGGCACCGGGGAGCTGTTTTTT. Based on the CDR3 plus reference TRBV7-9 and TRBJ2-2, the full variable domain is DTGVSQNPRHKITKRGQNVTFRCDPISEHNRLYWYRQTLGQGPEFLTYFQNEAQLEKSRLLSDRFSAERPKGSFSTLEIQRTEQGDSAMYLCASSSPFQGTGELFFGEGSRLTVL.

This clone was counted a few times. A much larger clone lies one base from this, so it may be a read error. This chain uses TRBV30 with TRBJ2-5; a possible D gene is TRBD2 (7 bases). CDR1 is GTSNPN, CDR2 SVGIG, per germline (reference sequence). CDR3 size: 12 residues. CDR3 loop: CAGSSGGQTQYF. Written as DNA, the CDR3 is TGTGCCGGGAGTTCGGGGGGCCAGACCCAGTACTTC.

J is TRBJ2-7 and V is TRBV5-1; TRBD2 agrees at 14 bases. The length of the CDR3 is 14 residues. Germline values: CDR1 SGHRS, CDR2 YFSETQ. After removal of 4 bases from V and 6 bases from J, the junction contained 3 bases not matched to a gene. This chain's CDR3 is CASSVGTSGSEQYF. The CDR3 nucleotides read TGCGCCAGCAGCGTAGGGACTAGCGGGAGCGAGCAGTACTTC.

There are a few counts of this clone. The J gene is TRBJ2-5, the V gene TRBV5-1; possibly TRBD1 for D (6 bases). The CDR3 extends over 14 amino acids. Germline CDR1 reads SGHRS; CDR2 reads YFSETQ. Trimming shortened V by 0 bases and J by 5 bases, and 11 bases separated the two germline ends. DNA for the CDR3: TGCGCCAGCAGCTTGGACAGGGTTGACGAGACCCAGTACTTC. Protein: CASSLDRVDETQYF. Filled out from reference TRBV5-1 and TRBJ2-5, the complete variable domain reads KAGVTQTPRYLIKTRGQQVTLSCSPISGHRSVSWYQQTPGQGLQFLFEYFSETQRNKGNFPGRFSGRQFSNSRSEMNVSTLELGDSALYLCASSLDRVDETQYFGPGTRLLVL.

The rearrangement joins TRBV5-1 to TRBJ2-7; D perhaps matches TRBD1 (8 bases). Germline CDR1 and CDR2: SGHRS and YFSETQ. V was shortened by 4 bases and J by 8 bases, with 22 bases between the two germline ends. This CDR3 comprises 15 residues. Here the CDR3 reads CASSPGGDRTTKQYF. The CDR3 DNA follows: TGCGCCAGCAGCCCAGGGGGGGACAGGACCACTAAGCAGTACTTC.

The rearrangement links TRBV5-1 to TRBJ2-7; D is ambiguous. V was cut by 0 bases and J by 6 bases, with 13 bases left in between. Germline lookup yields CDR1 SGHRS and CDR2 YFSETQ. The CDR3 consists of 14 residues. Written as DNA, the CDR3 is TGCGCCAGCAGCTTGGCGACTCCTCCTGCCGAGCAGTACTTC. Translating it yields CASSLATPPAEQYF.

V and J are TRBV14 and TRBJ1-6; D is ambiguous. Germline loops: CDR1 SGHDN, CDR2 FVKESK. Trimming shortened V by 1 base and J by 7 bases, and 11 bases separated the two germline ends. The CDR3 is 15 amino acids. In nucleotides, the CDR3 is TGTGCCAGCAGCCAAGGACTACCGGGGAATTCACCCCTCCACTTT. Amino acid sequence: CASSQGLPGNSPLHF.

The chain uses TRBV7-2 and TRBJ1-2; 9 positions agree with TRBD1. The germline gives CDR1 SGHTA, CDR2 FQGNSA. This CDR3 contains 13 residues. After removal of 5 bases from V and 7 bases from J, the junction contained 5 bases not matched to a gene. CDR3 sequence reads: CASSRRDRAGYTF. CDR3 sequence (DNA): TGTGCCAGCAGCCGCCGGGACAGGGCTGGCTACACCTTC.

The chain carries TRBV20-1 and TRBJ1-2; D is unclear. Germline values: CDR1 DFQATT, CDR2 SNEGSKA (reference sequence). Trimming cost V 5 bases and J 4 bases, with 8 bases left between them. CDR3 length equals 11 residues. The CDR3 DNA reads as TGCAGTGCTGGAGGGAGCTATGGCTACACCTTC. Translation: CSAGGSYGYTF.

This clone was seen a handful of times. This chain connects TRBV10-3 to TRBJ1-1; no definite D call. Germline values: CDR1 ENHRY, CDR2 SYGVKD. The V end lost 0 bases, the J end lost 9 bases, and 8 bases lay between the germline ends. This CDR3 has 12 amino acids. As DNA, the CDR3 is TGTGCCATCAGTGAGTCAGTCGAAAAAGCTTTCTTT. It codes for CAISESVEKAFF.

V usage is TRBV28 and J usage is TRBJ2-4, with D unclear. Trimming took off 6 bases at V and 0 bases at J, with 15 bases between the two ends. The CDR3 sequence is 16 residues long. Germline lookup yields CDR1 MDHEN and CDR2 SYDVKM. In nucleotides, the CDR3 is TGTGCCAGCAGCCCTACTATAGACTTAGCCAAAAACATTCAGTACTTC. This codes for CASSPTIDLAKNIQYF. The complete variable domain, with remaining parts taken from reference TRBV28 and TRBJ2-4, reads DVKVTQSSRYLVKRTGEKVFLECVQDMDHENMFWYRQDPGLGLRLIYFSYDVKMKEKGDIPEGYSVSREKKERFSLILESASTNQTSMYLCASSPTIDLAKNIQYFGAGTRLSVL.

The sample holds a few counts of this clone. This chain connects TRBV6-5 to TRBJ1-2; D call uncertain. The CDR3 has 14 amino acids. The V and J ends lost 7 bases and 0 bases respectively, with 12 bases between them. The germline V gene encodes CDR1 MNHEY and CDR2 SVGAGI. The CDR3 reads CASKYSLTNYGYTF. CDR3 coding DNA: TGTGCCAGCAAGTACAGCTTAACTAACTATGGCTACACCTTC.

The J gene is TRBJ2-5, the V gene TRBV28, with D perhaps TRBD2 (5 bases). V was trimmed by 5 bases and J by 2 bases, leaving 18 bases between them. The V gene's germline CDR1 is MDHEN and CDR2 SYDVKM. The CDR3 extends over 16 amino acids. DNA for the CDR3: TGTGCCAGCAGTGGAGGCGGCCTGACGTTTCAAGAGACCCAGTACTTC. It encodes CASSGGGLTFQETQYF.

This clone appeared a few times. The V call is TRBV5-1, the J call TRBJ2-7; D not resolved. CDR1 SGHRS and CDR2 YFSETQ come from the germline V gene. V was trimmed by 4 bases and J by 4 bases, leaving 12 bases between them. The CDR3 is made up of 13 amino acids. This chain's CDR3 is CASSPPIEYEQYF. The CDR3 DNA sequence: TGCGCCAGCAGCCCTCCTATAGAGTACGAGCAGTACTTC.

Notes on this clone: The sample holds other DNA sequences that translate to the same CDR3. V is TRBV29-1 and J is TRBJ2-5, with 14 bases aligning to TRBD2. The CDR3 covers 14 residues. V gave up 4 bases and J gave up 2 bases; unmatched junction bases: 0. CDR1 and CDR2 from the germline V gene are SQVTM and ANQGSEA. CDR3 residues: CSVGLAGGQETQYF. The DNA for the CDR3 is TGCAGCGTTGGACTAGCGGGGGGGCAAGAGACCCAGTACTTC.

This clone was seen more than once but under ten times. Different DNA sequences within this sample yield the same CDR3. This chain links TRBV9 with TRBJ2-1, with 11 positions matching TRBD2. The V segment lost 4 bases and the J segment 7 bases; nucleotides outside the gene matches: 7. Per germline, CDR1 SGDLS and CDR2 YYNGEE. This CDR3 is 15 amino acids long. CDR3 nucleotide sequence: TGTGCCAGCAGCCCCCGACTAGCGGGGAGGAATGAGCAGTTCTTC. Residues: CASSPRLAGRNEQFF.

This clone showed up just a few times. The rearrangement joins TRBV7-9 to TRBJ2-7, with D unclear. There are 14 residues in the CDR3. Germline V gene data show CDR1 as SEHNR and CDR2 as FQNEAQ (reference sequence). Trimming took 1 base from V and 3 from J, leaving 10 bases between them. The CDR3 bases are TGTGCCAGCAGCTTAGGTGGCAGAAGCTACGAGCAGTACTTC. It codes for CASSLGGRSYEQYF.

The rearrangement uses TRBV11-3 and TRBJ2-3, with D unresolved. The germline gives CDR1 SGHNT, CDR2 YENEEA. The CDR3 length is 12 residues. With 3 bases removed from V and 5 bases from J, the gap between germline ends came to 6 bases. The chain's CDR3 is CASSFLRDTQYF. For the CDR3, the DNA is TGTGCCAGCAGCTTTCTGAGAGATACGCAGTATTTT.

This clone was picked up many times. This chain uses TRBV4-1 with TRBJ2-4; 10 bases line up with TRBD1. V gave up 1 base and J gave up 6 bases; unmatched junction bases: 6. CDR3 length: 16 amino acids. Germline V gene data show CDR1 as MGHRA and CDR2 as YSYEKL. CDR3 DNA: TGCGCCAGCAGCCAAGTTCGGACAGGGGGAGGAAACATTCAGTACTTC. Translating gives CASSQVRTGGGNIQYF.

This clone was observed a few times. The chain couples TRBV30 to TRBJ1-3, with TRBD1 identical over 10 bases. Looked up from germline, CDR1 is GTSNPN and CDR2 is SVGIG (reference sequence). This CDR3 spans 14 amino acids. CDR3 sequence reads: CAWDRGKSGNTIYF. The CDR3 DNA reads TGTGCTTGGGACAGGGGAAAGTCTGGAAACACCATATATTTT.

The sample holds a few counts of this clone. The gene calls are TRBV28 and TRBJ2-7; TRBD2 aligns across 9 bases. V gave up 5 bases and J gave up 3 bases; unmatched junction bases: 11. CDR1 and CDR2 (germline): MDHEN, SYDVKM. The CDR3 is made up of 16 amino acids. The CDR3 DNA follows: TGTGCCAGCAGTCCCCTAGCGGGGAGAGAACTCTACGAGCAGTACTTC. It specifies CASSPLAGRELYEQYF. The full variable domain, rest sourced from reference TRBV28 and TRBJ2-7, is DVKVTQSSRYLVKRTGEKVFLECVQDMDHENMFWYRQDPGLGLRLIYFSYDVKMKEKGDIPEGYSVSREKKERFSLILESASTNQTSMYLCASSPLAGRELYEQYFGPGTRLTVT.